The rows below give T cell receptor beta chains drawn from one sample of a study of T cells in Graves' hyperthyroidism and ophthalmopathy. Each CDR3 protein gets one entry after TCRdb re-called the multiplex PCR reads with MiXCR. The profile shows around 580,000 distinct CDR3 sequences, roughly 46% of them singletons. The sequenced sample was peripheral blood or thyroid tissue (not recorded which). The receptors were sampled from a woman younger than 35 with Graves' hyperthyroidism. The CDR3 runs from the conserved cysteine through the conserved F or W. Fields, in order: J gene, clone size, V gene, D gene, CDR3 DNA, CDR3 protein. The D gene is left open where the match is weak. Size values are once, few and many counts, or a class for expanded clones, and some rows have none.

J: TRBJ2-7; size: .; V: TRBV7-6; D: .; DNA: TGTGCTAGATCCGAATCCGAGCAGTACTTC; CDR3: CARSESEQYF
J: TRBJ2-7; size: many; V: TRBV12-3/TRBV12-4; D: .; DNA: TGTGCCAGCAGTTTACGAGGAATCGAGCAGTACTTC; CDR3: CASSLRGIEQYF
J: TRBJ1-2; size: many; V: TRBV20-1; D: .; DNA: TGCAGTGCTAGAGATCTCCCTAAATATGGCTACACCTTC; CDR3: CSARDLPKYGYTF
J: TRBJ2-3; size: .; V: TRBV20-1; D: TRBD1; DNA: TGCAGTGCTCACCACGGACAGGGGTGGACAGATACGCAGTATTTT; CDR3: CSAHHGQGWTDTQYF
J: TRBJ1-2; size: once; V: TRBV29-1; D: .; DNA: TGCAGGGCTGGCGCGGACACGCCCTATGGCTACACCTTC; CDR3: CRAGADTPYGYTF
J: TRBJ1-2; size: .; V: TRBV5-4; D: .; DNA: TGTGCCAGCAGCAAACGGGCCGGGAACACCTTC; CDR3: CASSKRAGNTF
J: TRBJ2-7; size: few; V: TRBV12-3/TRBV12-4; D: .; DNA: TGTGCCAGCAGCCTCTGGGGTCCGGAGGCGGATAACTACGAGCAGTACTTC; CDR3: CASSLWGPEADNYEQYF
J: TRBJ2-1; size: .; V: TRBV30; D: .; DNA: TGTGCCTGGAGTGAAGGTGGGAGATTAAATGAGCAGTTCTTC; CDR3: CAWSEGGRLNEQFF
J: TRBJ2-6; size: .; V: TRBV6-6; D: TRBD2; DNA: TGTGCCAGCAGTTACGGGAGGGCGGCCTCTGGGGCCAACGTCCTGACTTTC; CDR3: CASSYGRAASGANVLTF
J: TRBJ2-2; size: .; V: TRBV2; D: .; DNA: TGTGCCGGTGGAGGGACGAAGGGCCGTGGCACCGGGGAGCTGTTTTTT; CDR3: CAGGGTKGRGTGELFF
J: TRBJ2-2; size: .; V: TRBV5-5; D: TRBD1; DNA: TGTGCCAGCACCCTGACAGGGAACACCGGGGATCTGTTTTTT; CDR3: CASTLTGNTGDLFF
J: TRBJ1-5; size: .; V: TRBV7-9; D: .; DNA: TGTGCCAGCAGCTTGGTAGGGCGCACTAATGTACAGCCCCAGCATTTT; CDR3: CASSLVGRTNVQPQHF
J: TRBJ1-1; size: many; V: TRBV24-1; D: TRBD1; DNA: TGTGCCACCAGTGGCGGGGACAGGGGGCGCGGGACTGAAGCTTTCTTT; CDR3: CATSGGDRGRGTEAFF
J: TRBJ2-6; size: many; V: TRBV6-1; D: TRBD2; DNA: TGTGCCAGCAAAAGCGGGGGGCTTGGGGCCAACGTCCTGACTTTC; CDR3: CASKSGGLGANVLTF
J: TRBJ2-7; size: many; V: TRBV4-3; D: .; DNA: TGCGCCAGCAGCCAAGAGGAGGGGGCGAACTACGAGCAGTACTTC; CDR3: CASSQEEGANYEQYF
J: TRBJ1-1; size: .; V: TRBV4-1; D: TRBD1; DNA: TGCGCCAGCAGCCAACAGACAGGGGGGGCCGCTGAAGCTTTCTTT; CDR3: CASSQQTGGAAEAFF
J: TRBJ2-5; size: .; V: TRBV29-1; D: TRBD2; DNA: TGCAGCGCCCGGACTAGCGGGAGAGTGGAGACCCAGTACTTC; CDR3: CSARTSGRVETQYF
J: TRBJ1-1; size: many; V: TRBV6-4; D: TRBD1; DNA: TGTGCCACCCGGACAGGGGGACCGAACACTGAAGCTTTCTTT; CDR3: CATRTGGPNTEAFF
J: TRBJ1-2; size: few; V: TRBV24-1; D: TRBD1; DNA: TGTGCCACCAGTGATTCCTGGACAGGTGGGAACTATGGCTACACCTTC; CDR3: CATSDSWTGGNYGYTF
J: TRBJ1-2; size: many; V: TRBV5-1; D: .; DNA: TGCGCCAGCAGCCCCGAACGGACGGACAACTATGGCTACACCTTC; CDR3: CASSPERTDNYGYTF
J: TRBJ2-7; size: .; V: TRBV19; D: TRBD2; DNA: TGCGCCAGTAGACTCGGGACTAGCGTTACCGAGCAGTACTTC; CDR3: CASRLGTSVTEQYF
J: TRBJ2-5; size: .; V: TRBV7-9; D: .; DNA: TGTGCCAGCAGCTTAGCCTCGGGAGCCGAAGAGACCCAGTACTTC; CDR3: CASSLASGAEETQYF
J: TRBJ1-6; size: .; V: TRBV12-3/TRBV12-4; D: .; DNA: TGTGCCAGCAGTTTCGCCGGGGACATTAATTCACCCCTCCACTTT; CDR3: CASSFAGDINSPLHF
J: TRBJ1-1; size: many; V: TRBV7-9; D: .; DNA: TGTGCCAGCACCTACAGTCAGGGGAACACTGAAGCTTTCTTT; CDR3: CASTYSQGNTEAFF
J: TRBJ1-1; size: many; V: TRBV4-3; D: TRBD1; DNA: TGCGCCAGCAGCCAAGGACAGGGGGCGAGCACTGAAGCTTTCTTT; CDR3: CASSQGQGASTEAFF
J: TRBJ1-2; size: many; V: TRBV6-1; D: .; DNA: TGTGCCAGCAGTGGGACGCGATACTATGGCTACACCTTC; CDR3: CASSGTRYYGYTF
J: TRBJ2-1; size: .; V: TRBV15; D: .; DNA: TGTGCCACCGTAGCGGCCAGCTCCTACAATGAGCAGTTCTTC; CDR3: CATVAASSYNEQFF
J: TRBJ1-5; size: many; V: TRBV4-1; D: .; DNA: TGCGCCAGCAGCCAAGAATATTTTAGGCCCCAGCATTTT; CDR3: CASSQEYFRPQHF
J: TRBJ1-5; size: many; V: TRBV29-1; D: TRBD1; DNA: TGCAGCGTTGGACAGGGGGCGAATAGCAATCAGCCCCAGCATTTT; CDR3: CSVGQGANSNQPQHF
J: TRBJ2-3; size: few; V: TRBV24-1; D: .; DNA: TGTGCCACCAGTGATCCGGACCAAGGGGGAAACATTCAGTATTTT; CDR3: CATSDPDQGGNIQYF
J: TRBJ2-2; size: few; V: TRBV7-3; D: .; DNA: TGTGCCAGCAGCTTAACGAGTGTCAGAGTCACCGGGGAGCTGTTTTTT; CDR3: CASSLTSVRVTGELFF
J: TRBJ2-2; size: few; V: TRBV12-3/TRBV12-4; D: .; DNA: TGTGCCAGCCTCTCAGGGGCGAGCACCGGGGAGCTGTTTTTT; CDR3: CASLSGASTGELFF
J: TRBJ1-4; size: .; V: TRBV24-1; D: .; DNA: TGTGCCACCAGTGAAACAAGCAGTGAAAAACTGTTTTTT; CDR3: CATSETSSEKLFF
J: TRBJ2-2; size: many; V: TRBV7-8; D: TRBD1; DNA: TGTGCCAGCAGCCCGGGACAGGGGGCGACCGGGGAGCTGTTTTTT; CDR3: CASSPGQGATGELFF
J: TRBJ2-5; size: .; V: TRBV5-1; D: .; DNA: TGCGCCAGCAGCTCCGAGCCAACCCAGTACTTC; CDR3: CASSSEPTQYF
J: TRBJ2-7; size: few; V: TRBV2; D: .; DNA: TGTGCCAGCAGCGTGACAGACTACGAGCAGTACTTC; CDR3: CASSVTDYEQYF
J: TRBJ2-2; size: many; V: TRBV12-3/TRBV12-4; D: .; DNA: TGTGCCAGCAGGGAGGCCGGGGAGCTGTTTTTT; CDR3: CASREAGELFF
J: TRBJ1-5; size: few; V: TRBV10-3; D: .; DNA: TGTGCCATCAGTGAGCCGACGCTGCGGGATGGAGAGACCCAGCATTTT; CDR3: CAISEPTLRDGETQHF
J: TRBJ2-3; size: .; V: TRBV4-2; D: TRBD2; DNA: TGTGCCAGCAGCCAAGGGGGGGGAGCAGATACGCAGTATTTT; CDR3: CASSQGGGADTQYF
J: TRBJ1-2; size: once; V: TRBV2; D: TRBD1; DNA: TGTGCCAGCAGACAATACCGGGACAGGGGTGTCTACACCTTC; CDR3: CASRQYRDRGVYTF
J: TRBJ2-1; size: .; V: TRBV2; D: .; DNA: TGTGCCAGCAGGTACAATGAGCAGTTCTTC; CDR3: CASRYNEQFF
J: TRBJ1-4; size: .; V: TRBV29-1; D: .; DNA: TGCAGCGTTGAAGACAGGGGAGCTAATGAAAAACTGTTTTTT; CDR3: CSVEDRGANEKLFF
J: TRBJ1-1; size: .; V: TRBV29-1; D: .; DNA: TGCAGCGTTAGTGGTGGCAAGGGAAGGAACACTGAAGCTTTCTTT; CDR3: CSVSGGKGRNTEAFF
J: TRBJ1-3; size: .; V: TRBV12-3/TRBV12-4; D: .; DNA: TGTGCCAGCAGTCTTACGCAGGGAGCTGGAAACACCATATATTTT; CDR3: CASSLTQGAGNTIYF
J: TRBJ1-2; size: .; V: TRBV7-2; D: TRBD1; DNA: TGTGCCAGCAGCTTAGCGACAGGGTTGGATGGCTACACCTTC; CDR3: CASSLATGLDGYTF
J: TRBJ1-2; size: many; V: TRBV3-1; D: .; DNA: TGTGCCAGCAGCCAAGGCCTTGGCAGTGGGGGCTATGGCTACACCTTC; CDR3: CASSQGLGSGGYGYTF
J: TRBJ2-2; size: .; V: TRBV29-1; D: .; DNA: TGCAGCGGTGGTTGGGCCGGGGAGCTGTTTTTT; CDR3: CSGGWAGELFF
J: TRBJ2-7; size: few; V: TRBV19; D: TRBD2; DNA: TGTGCCAGTAGCAACCGGGGGGACGCAGCGAGCTCCTACGAGCAGTACTTC; CDR3: CASSNRGDAASSYEQYF